This T cell receptor beta chain is from a study of blood T cell repertoires in COVID-19. Across the study: T cells, B-cell-depleted T cells, or PBMCs provided the cDNA or gDNA that served as material.

Patients of the Seattle cohort, enrolled during active infection, were followed longitudinally. This CDR3 contains 16 residues. The germline gives CDR1 SGDLS, CDR2 YYNGEE. V lost 5 bases to trimming and J lost 8 bases, with 25 bases between them. In the authors' methods: Quantification of nucleated cells was approximated via reference gene primer amplification. TCRdb's table, derived via immunoSEQ multiplex PCR, lists solely in-frame clones and lacks some. The V and J calls and the clone size are those of that table, but D and trimming were determined from the DNA. Of 300,000 to 450,000 clones listed, 70% to 90% are singletons.

The chain carries TRBV9 and TRBJ1-2, with D possibly being TRBD1 (5 bases). This receptor was obtained from a woman between 25 and 40 years old with COVID-19, enrolled during active disease. Sequences were obtained from peripheral blood. CDR3 loop: CASSLTGGVPPDGYTF. DNA of the CDR3: TGTGCCAGCAGTCTCACCGGGGGGGTACCCCCCGACGGCTACACCTTC. The full variable domain, rest sourced from reference TRBV9 and TRBJ1-2, is DSGVTQTPKHLITATGQRVTLRCSPRSGDLSVYWYQQSLDQGLQFLIQYYNGEERAKGNILERFSAQQFPDLHSELNLSSLELGDSALYFCASSLTGGVPPDGYTFGSGTRLTVV.